The 26 T cell receptor beta chains below come from one sample, sequenced in a study of identical twins. TCRdb re-called the 5' RACE reads with MiXCR, one entry per CDR3 protein. The data show some 760,000 distinct CDR3 sequences, approximately 18% seen once. In addition, the sample was reused for a study of T cells expressing NK-cell markers.

Sequencing was carried out using PBMCs. The receptors come from a woman aged 18-29 years in good health.

This clonotype was detected only a few times. The chain combines TRBV20-1 with TRBJ2-7, with D unclear. The CDR3 is 13 residues long. With 1 base removed from V and 6 bases from J, the gap between germline ends came to 13 bases. Germline V gene sequence: CDR1 DFQATT, CDR2 SNEGSKA (reference sequence). DNA for the CDR3: TGCAGTGCTAGAGGAGATTACGGTGGCGAGCAGTACTTC. Translating gives CSARGDYGGEQYF.

The chain combines TRBV20-1 with TRBJ1-1; TRBD1 is a possible D gene (6 bases). The germline V and J ends were trimmed by 0 bases and 3 bases, with 11 bases remaining between them. The CDR3 is made up of 14 amino acids. Per the germline V gene, CDR1 is DFQATT and CDR2 is SNEGSKA (reference sequence). In nucleotides, the CDR3 is TGCAGTGCTAGAGATAGGGCAGGGGACACTGAAGCTTTCTTT. It specifies CSARDRAGDTEAFF.

This clonotype was picked up a small number of times. The rearrangement links TRBV12-3 or TRBV12-4 to TRBJ2-7; D is uncertain. Trimming stripped 6 bases from V and 3 bases from J, with 15 bases between. The CDR3 sequence is 14 residues long. CDR3 nucleotides: TGTGCCAGCAGCTTCGGACCCAGGTACTACGAGCAGTACTTC. Translated, it gives CASSFGPRYYEQYF.

This clonotype was seen a handful of times. The V and J genes are TRBV29-1 and TRBJ2-7, with 9 bases lining up with TRBD1. In germline, CDR1 is SQVTM, CDR2 ANQGSEA. CDR3 size: 13 residues. J gave up 6 bases and V 7 bases, and 10 bases lay outside the gene matches. The CDR3 is CSAVRDRDSEQYF. The CDR3, as DNA: TGCAGCGCCGTCCGGGACAGGGATTCCGAGCAGTACTTC.

This clonotype was found many times. The chain couples TRBV5-1 to TRBJ2-2; D may be TRBD1 (5 bases). CDR1 is SGHRS and CDR2 is YFSETQ in the germline V gene. The CDR3 spans 15 residues. The ends were cut back, 1 base at V and 4 bases at J, with 11 bases in the middle. In DNA, the CDR3 is TGCGCCAGCAGCTTGATTTCAGGGCCCACCGGGGAGCTGTTTTTT. Its protein product is CASSLISGPTGELFF.

The V call is TRBV5-1, the J call TRBJ2-1; D unclear. The CDR3 loop spans 15 amino acids. Trimming took 1 base from V and 6 from J, leaving 14 bases between them. Germline V gene lookup returns CDR1 SGHRS and CDR2 YFSETQ. The CDR3 DNA reads as TGCGCCAGCAGCTTGAAGGTCGCAGGTCTCAATGAGCAGTTCTTC. Its translation: CASSLKVAGLNEQFF.

This chain's CDR3 is CASSYSRMASTDTQYF. Written as DNA, the CDR3 is TGTGCCAGCAGTTACTCGAGGATGGCTAGCACAGATACGCAGTATTTT. The chain couples TRBV6-5 to TRBJ2-3; D gene ambiguous. Germline CDR1 is MNHEY and CDR2 is SVGAGI. The CDR3 extends over 16 amino acids. Between the trimmed V and J ends, which lost 0 bases and 0 bases, there was a span of 10 bases.

This clonotype was found a few times. The chain carries TRBV7-2 and TRBJ2-3, with 8 bases that match TRBD2. This CDR3 has 16 amino acids. The V and J ends lost 1 base and 2 bases, in that order; junction bases with no gene match: 5. Germline lookup yields CDR1 SGHTA and CDR2 FQGNSA. The CDR3 reads CASSLGLAYDTDTQYF. The CDR3 DNA reads TGTGCCAGCAGCTTAGGACTAGCGTATGACACAGATACGCAGTATTTT.

The V and J genes are TRBV6-1 and TRBJ2-4; D might be TRBD1 (5 bases). Germline-derived CDR1 and CDR2 are MNHNS and SASEGT. V lost 5 bases to trimming and J lost 4 bases, with 9 bases between them. This CDR3 has 13 residues. CDR3 protein: CASSQDTKNIQYF. CDR3 sequence (DNA): TGTGCCAGCAGTCAGGACACAAAAAACATTCAGTACTTC.

The rearrangement joins TRBV5-1 to TRBJ1-2; D call uncertain. The V and J ends lost 0 bases and 1 base respectively, with 10 bases between them. Germline loops: CDR1 SGHRS, CDR2 YFSETQ. The CDR3 runs to 15 residues. The CDR3 loop reads CASSLGNSVNYGYTF. The CDR3 DNA sequence: TGCGCCAGCAGCTTGGGAAACAGCGTTAACTATGGCTACACCTTC.

V is TRBV20-1 and J is TRBJ2-7, with 9 bases lining up with TRBD2. J gave up 3 bases and V 0 bases, and 6 bases lay outside the gene matches. CDR1 is DFQATT, CDR2 SNEGSKA, per germline (reference sequence). This CDR3 has 15 amino acids. The CDR3 loop is CSARDLAGPFYEQYF. In DNA, the CDR3 is TGCAGTGCTAGAGATCTAGCGGGGCCTTTCTACGAGCAGTACTTC.

This clonotype was seen more than once but under ten times. The rearrangement joins TRBV9 to TRBJ2-3; D is unresolved. With 4 bases removed from V and 0 bases from J, the gap between germline ends came to 12 bases. The length of the CDR3 is 15 residues. Per germline, CDR1 SGDLS and CDR2 YYNGEE. The CDR3 DNA reads as TGTGCCAGCAGCATATCCGGGTCTAGCACAGATACGCAGTATTTT. This codes for CASSISGSSTDTQYF.

This clonotype has only a few counts. The chain has TRBV11-2 and TRBJ2-7, with TRBD2 matching over 16 bases. The V gene's germline CDR1 is SGHAT and CDR2 FQNNGV. This CDR3 comprises 19 residues. J gave up 6 bases and V 0 bases, and 11 bases lay outside the gene matches. The CDR3 nucleotides read TGTGCCAGCAGCTTAGATGTGGGGACTAGCGGGAGGGCCTTAGGCGAGCAGTACTTC. Translation gives CASSLDVGTSGRALGEQYF. Combining the CDR3 with reference TRBV11-2 and TRBJ2-7 gives the whole variable domain EAGVAQSPRYKIIEKRQSVAFWCNPISGHATLYWYQQILGQGPKLLIQFQNNGVVDDSQLPKDRFSAERLKGVDSTLKIQPAKLEDSAVYLCASSLDVGTSGRALGEQYFGPGTRLTVT.

The chain carries TRBV7-9 and TRBJ1-1, with unresolved D. The CDR3 consists of 13 residues. CDR1 is SEHNR and CDR2 is FQNEAQ in the germline V gene (reference sequence). V dropped 5 bases and J dropped 1 base, with 8 bases sitting between them. The CDR3 DNA follows: TGTGCCAGCAGCATCCCAGAGAACACTGAAGCTTTCTTT. Translated, it gives CASSIPENTEAFF.

The chain combines TRBV12-3 or TRBV12-4 with TRBJ1-5; D might be TRBD1 (6 bases). The CDR3 sequence is 15 residues long. The V end lost 4 bases, the J end lost 11 bases, and 21 bases lay between the germline ends. Written as DNA, the CDR3 is TGTGCCAGCAGTTCCCCCTCGGGTTGGAGGGGGGCCCAGCATTTT. Its protein is CASSSPSGWRGAQHF.

This clonotype was counted only a few times. The V gene is TRBV4-2, the J gene TRBJ2-6, with D hard to call. The germline V gene has CDR1 LGHNA and CDR2 YNFKEQ. V shed 1 base and J shed 0 bases, with 10 bases lying between them. The CDR3 loop spans 17 amino acids. The CDR3 bases are TGTGCCAGCAGCCAAGGGCCTATATCCTCTGGGGCCAACGTCCTGACTTTC. This gives the protein CASSQGPISSGANVLTF.

This clonotype showed up just a few times. The chain is built from TRBV6-2 or TRBV6-3 and TRBJ2-7; D is perhaps TRBD1 (5 bases). This CDR3 region has 13 residues. Germline V gene sequence: CDR1 MNHEY, CDR2 SVGEGT. V was pared by 5 bases and J by 5 bases, with 13 bases between. The CDR3 DNA sequence: TGTGCCAGCAGTGGGCAGGGTTACCACGAGCAGTACTTC. This sequence encodes CASSGQGYHEQYF.

This clonotype was observed a handful of times. The chain employs TRBV7-9 and TRBJ2-1, with D hard to call. CDR1 is SEHNR and CDR2 is FQNEAQ in the germline V gene (reference sequence). The CDR3 spans 14 residues. Trimming left V 11 bases short and J 8 bases short, with 22 bases between. CDR3 DNA: TGTGCCTCCCAACCCCGGACCCCGGTGGATGAGCAGTTCTTC. This sequence encodes CASQPRTPVDEQFF.

The CDR3 reads CASSLPGLAYYNEQFF. CDR3 DNA sequence: TGTGCCAGCAGCTTACCGGGACTAGCGTATTACAATGAGCAGTTCTTC. The chain links TRBV5-6 to TRBJ2-1; 10 nucleotides align to TRBD2. This CDR3 region has 16 residues. With 2 bases clipped from V and 4 bases from J, the junction kept 6 bases outside the gene matches. Germline lookup yields CDR1 SGHDT and CDR2 YYEEEE.

The table lists this clonotype with a few counts. The V gene is TRBV7-8, the J gene TRBJ2-2; 10 positions match TRBD2. CDR1 SGHVS and CDR2 FQNEAQ come from the germline V gene. The CDR3 is 14 amino acids. The trim removed 10 bases at V and 3 bases at J, leaving 5 bases unmatched. CDR3 residues: CATFSGRHTGELFF. In DNA form, the CDR3 reads TGTGCCACCTTTAGCGGGAGGCACACCGGGGAGCTGTTTTTT.

The genes are TRBV2 and TRBJ2-5; D possibly corresponds to TRBD2 (5 bases). The length of the CDR3 is 13 residues. V was pared by 4 bases and J by 5 bases, with 11 bases between. Germline assignment: CDR1 SNHLY and CDR2 FYNNEI. The CDR3 spells CASSGREGETQYF. The CDR3 DNA is TGTGCCAGCAGTGGACGGGAAGGGGAGACCCAGTACTTC.

This clonotype was recorded a few times. CDR3 protein: CSARFFRQASTDTQYF. The DNA for the CDR3 is TGCAGTGCTAGATTCTTTCGACAGGCCAGCACAGATACGCAGTATTTT. The rearrangement uses TRBV20-1 and TRBJ2-3; D might be TRBD1 (6 bases). This CDR3 has 16 amino acids. Germline V gives CDR1 DFQATT, CDR2 SNEGSKA (reference sequence). Deletions cut 2 bases from V and 0 bases from J, with 15 bases between.

V and J are TRBV12-3 or TRBV12-4 and TRBJ2-2, with D possibly TRBD2 on 6 matching bases. This CDR3 region has 13 residues. V lost 11 bases and J 1 base, leaving 11 bases between the germline ends. The CDR3 bases are TGTGCCCTTCGGAGGGGGAACACCGGGGAGCTGTTTTTT. Translated, it gives CALRRGNTGELFF.

The chain carries TRBV12-3 or TRBV12-4 and TRBJ2-4; D possibly uses TRBD1 or TRBD2 (7 bases each). V lost 6 bases and J lost 1, with 13 bases in between. The CDR3 contains 15 residues. CDR3 sequence reads: CASRQGGKAKNIQYF. For the CDR3, the DNA is TGTGCCAGCAGGCAGGGGGGGAAGGCCAAAAACATTCAGTACTTC.

This clonotype was counted between two and nine times. V usage is TRBV20-1 and J usage is TRBJ2-5; D may correspond to TRBD1 or TRBD2 (6 bases each). This CDR3 is built from 13 residues. Trimming removed 6 bases at V and 6 bases at J, with 17 bases between. Germline-derived CDR1 and CDR2 are DFQATT and SNEGSKA (reference sequence). CDR3 DNA sequence: TGCAGTGCGGCTGAGGGGGGCAAAAAGACCCAGTACTTC. Translating it yields CSAAEGGKKTQYF.

V gene TRBV10-3 combines with J gene TRBJ1-1; the D is unclear. Germline lookup yields CDR1 ENHRY and CDR2 SYGVKD. V was cut by 5 bases and J by 1 base, with 17 bases left in between. There are 16 residues in the CDR3. The CDR3 is CAISRELGSKNTEAFF. The CDR3 region has the DNA TGTGCCATCAGTCGGGAACTGGGCAGCAAGAACACTGAAGCTTTCTTT.